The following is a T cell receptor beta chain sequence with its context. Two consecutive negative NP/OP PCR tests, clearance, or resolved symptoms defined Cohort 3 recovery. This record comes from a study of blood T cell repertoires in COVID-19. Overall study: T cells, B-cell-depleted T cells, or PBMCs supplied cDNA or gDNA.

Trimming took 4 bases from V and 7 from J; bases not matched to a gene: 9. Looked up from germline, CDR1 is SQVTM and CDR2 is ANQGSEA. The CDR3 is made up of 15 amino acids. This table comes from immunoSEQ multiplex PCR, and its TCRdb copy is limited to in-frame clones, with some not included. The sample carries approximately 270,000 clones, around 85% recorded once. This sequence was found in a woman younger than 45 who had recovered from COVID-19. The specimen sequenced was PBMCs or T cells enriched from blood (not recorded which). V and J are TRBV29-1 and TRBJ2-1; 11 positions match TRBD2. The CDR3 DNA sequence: TGCAGCGTTGTGTGGGAGACTAGCGGGGTTAATGAGCAGTTCTTC. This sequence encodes CSVVWETSGVNEQFF.